Each of the 32 T cell receptor beta chains below was sequenced from the same sample in a study of neurological immune-mediated disorders. TCRdb analysed the 5' RACE reads with MiXCR anew, one entry per CDR3 protein. Of tens of thousands of distinct CDR3 sequences detected, roughly 10% appear once; the ten largest clones hold 20% to 25%. Sequenced sample: PBMCs. The receptors originated from an older woman with HTLV-1-associated myelopathy (HAM/TSP).

By proportion, this clonotype is medium-sized. The CDR3 DNA sequence: TGTGCCAGTTACAAACTGAACACCGGGGAGCTGTTTTTT. Its protein is CASYKLNTGELFF. The V and J genes are TRBV12-3 or TRBV12-4 and TRBJ2-2; D uncertain. The V end was cut by 9 bases, the J end by 1 base, with 9 bases between. The CDR3 runs 13 residues.

This clonotype was seen only a few times. The chain recombines TRBV30 with TRBJ2-7; 13 nucleotides agree with TRBD2. CDR3 length equals 18 residues. CDR1 and CDR2 (germline): GTSNPN, SVGIG (reference sequence). V lost 3 bases to trimming and J lost 5 bases; unmatched junction nucleotides: 16. The CDR3 nucleotides read TGTGCCTGGAGGGGAACTAGCGGGGGGGCCTTTGGTTTCAACGAGCAGTACTTC. This encodes CAWRGTSGGAFGFNEQYF.

The J gene is TRBJ2-7, the V gene TRBV12-3 or TRBV12-4; D is ambiguous. The CDR3 runs 12 residues. The germline V and J ends were trimmed by 3 bases and 7 bases, with 10 bases remaining between them. The CDR3 DNA follows: TGTGCCAGCAGTTTCTTGACCGGGGAGCAGTACTTC. Its protein is CASSFLTGEQYF.

There are many counts of this clonotype. The genes are TRBV5-1 and TRBJ1-1; D is unclear. The CDR3 is 14 residues long. V was clipped by 6 bases and J by 1 base, with 13 bases between them. Germline CDR1 and CDR2: SGHRS and YFSETQ. Here the CDR3 reads CASTIGLTNTEAFF. CDR3 nucleotide sequence: TGCGCCAGCACTATCGGGTTGACGAACACTGAAGCTTTCTTT.

This clonotype appeared many times. The chain employs TRBV2 and TRBJ2-5; a possible D gene is TRBD1 (6 bases). Per germline, CDR1 SNHLY and CDR2 FYNNEI. The CDR3 consists of 12 residues. V gave up 6 bases and J gave up 4 bases, with 9 bases separating them. CDR3 residues: CASSRRGETQYF. The DNA for the CDR3 is TGTGCCAGCAGCCGCAGGGGAGAGACCCAGTACTTC. The whole variable domain, filled in from reference TRBV2 and TRBJ2-5, reads EPEVTQTPSHQVTQMGQEVILRCVPISNHLYFYWYRQILGQKVEFLVSFYNNEISEKSEIFDDQFSVERPDGSNFTLKIRSTKLEDSAMYFCASSRRGETQYFGPGTRLLVL.

In this sample, this clonotype turned up many times. This chain connects TRBV30 to TRBJ2-6; 12 bases align to TRBD1. CDR1 is GTSNPN and CDR2 is SVGIG in the germline V gene (reference sequence). The CDR3 contains 16 residues. J gave up 2 bases and V 1 base, and 0 bases lay outside the gene matches. The CDR3 DNA follows: TGTGCCTGGAGTGGGGACAGGGGGCCTGGGGCCAACGTCCTGACTTTC. Its translation: CAWSGDRGPGANVLTF.

There are many counts of this clonotype. The chain has TRBV20-1 and TRBJ1-1, with a possible D match to TRBD1 (6 bases). CDR3 length equals 15 residues. V was trimmed by 7 bases and J by 4 bases, leaving 22 bases between them. The germline V gene encodes CDR1 DFQATT and CDR2 SNEGSKA (reference sequence). The CDR3 coding sequence is TGCAGTGGAGGAGCGCAGCAGGGGCCGGGCACTGAAGCTTTCTTT. It specifies CSGGAQQGPGTEAFF.

In this sample, this clonotype turned up many times. The gene calls are TRBV10-2 and TRBJ2-2, with D maybe TRBD1 (6 bases). Germline CDR1 and CDR2: WSHSY and SAAADI. V shed 0 bases and J shed 6 bases, with 14 bases lying between them. The CDR3 runs to 16 residues. This chain's CDR3 is CASSESFFRGAGELFF. The CDR3 nucleotides are TGCGCCAGCAGTGAGTCCTTTTTCAGGGGAGCCGGGGAGCTGTTTTTT.

This clonotype was counted ten times or more. This chain joins TRBV7-2 and TRBJ1-2; D might be TRBD1 (5 bases). V shed 5 bases and J shed 7 bases, with 20 bases lying between them. CDR3 length equals 15 residues. Germline V gene sequence: CDR1 SGHTA, CDR2 FQGNSA. CDR3 residues: CASSAPATGERGYTF. The CDR3 DNA is TGTGCCAGCAGCGCCCCTGCGACGGGGGAGCGTGGCTACACCTTC.

This clonotype appeared many times. The V gene is TRBV20-1, the J gene TRBJ2-3; 15 bases are a match to TRBD2. CDR1 DFQATT and CDR2 SNEGSKA come from the germline V gene (reference sequence). This CDR3 is built from 13 residues. CDR3 amino acids: CSGLAGGPNTQYF. The CDR3 DNA sequence: TGCAGCGGACTAGCGGGGGGGCCAAATACGCAGTATTTT.

This clonotype was seen at least ten times. The rearrangement joins TRBV7-6 to TRBJ1-5; 8 bases map to TRBD1. The CDR3 totals 17 residues. CDR1 is SGHVS, CDR2 FNYEAQ, per germline. Germline trimming cut 4 bases from V and 1 base from J; bases unmatched to any gene: 9. The chain's CDR3 is CASSSSDREKSNQPQHF. The CDR3 nucleotides read TGTGCCAGCAGCTCATCGGACAGGGAAAAGAGCAATCAGCCCCAGCATTTT.

This clonotype was detected many times. The V and J genes are TRBV5-1 and TRBJ2-5, with D hard to call. Germline V gene data show CDR1 as SGHRS and CDR2 as YFSETQ. Trimming removed 6 bases from V and 0 bases from J, with 9 bases in between. The CDR3 is 13 amino acids. Written as DNA, the CDR3 is TGCGCCAGCAATGGAAAGAACCAAGAGACCCAGTACTTC. Residues: CASNGKNQETQYF.

A note on this clonotype: A much larger clone lies a single base off, so this may be a read error. CDR3: CASSLQRGDTDTQYF. In nucleotides, the CDR3 is TGTGCCAGCTCACTCCAGCGGGGGGACACAGATACGCAGTATTTT. This chain uses TRBV18 with TRBJ2-3; TRBD2 agrees at 9 bases. V lost 4 bases and J lost 2; bases outside the gene matches: 4. In germline, CDR1 is KGHSH, CDR2 LQKENI. The CDR3 spans 15 residues.

This clonotype appeared many times. The chain carries TRBV12-3 or TRBV12-4 and TRBJ2-7; D is possibly TRBD1 (6 bases). CDR3 length: 16 amino acids. Trimming took 5 bases from V and 7 from J, leaving 24 bases between them. The CDR3 loop reads CASSASSGTPGREQYF. CDR3 nucleotide sequence: TGTGCCAGCAGTGCCTCATCCGGGACACCCGGCAGGGAGCAGTACTTC.

This clonotype was picked up many times. The CDR3 DNA sequence: TGTGCCAGCAGTTACTCGACATACAAATGGGAGGAGCAGTACTTC. It encodes CASSYSTYKWEEQYF. This chain joins TRBV6-5 and TRBJ2-7, with D maybe TRBD2 (5 bases). Between the trimmed V and J ends, which lost 0 bases and 7 bases, there was a span of 16 bases. This CDR3 is 15 amino acids long. Germline assignment: CDR1 MNHEY and CDR2 SVGAGI.

This clonotype was detected ten times or more. The chain has TRBV20-1 and TRBJ2-3, with a tentative D call TRBD1 (7 bases). V lost 0 bases and J 3 bases, leaving 13 bases between the germline ends. CDR3 length: 15 residues. The V gene's germline CDR1 is DFQATT and CDR2 SNEGSKA (reference sequence). CDR3 amino acids: CSAREAQGGTDTQYF. The CDR3 region has the DNA TGCAGTGCTAGAGAGGCGCAGGGGGGAACAGATACGCAGTATTTT.

This clonotype was seen repeatedly, ten times or more. The rearrangement links TRBV5-1 to TRBJ2-3; a weak D match, TRBD2 (6 bases). Trimming stripped 2 bases from V and 0 bases from J, with 13 bases between. This CDR3 is built from 16 residues. Germline V gene sequence: CDR1 SGHRS, CDR2 YFSETQ. The CDR3 DNA reads as TGCGCCAGCAGCTTCGGGGAGGTCCCTAGCACAGATACGCAGTATTTT. This gives the protein CASSFGEVPSTDTQYF.

This clonotype was counted ten times or more. This chain's CDR3 is CSARDPGSITGELFF. As DNA, the CDR3 is TGCAGTGCTAGAGATCCAGGGTCGATCACCGGGGAGCTGTTTTTT. The rearrangement links TRBV20-1 to TRBJ2-2; tentatively, D is TRBD1 (5 bases). Trimming took 0 bases from V and 4 from J, leaving 12 bases between them. CDR1 is DFQATT, CDR2 SNEGSKA, per germline (reference sequence). This CDR3 region has 15 residues.

This rearrangement joins TRBV5-1 to TRBJ2-3; TRBD2 is a possible D gene (5 bases). The germline V gene has CDR1 SGHRS and CDR2 YFSETQ. V lost 2 bases and J lost 0, with 7 bases in between. The CDR3 contains 14 residues. The CDR3 region has the DNA TGCGCCAGCAGCTTATCGGGAAGCACAGATACGCAGTATTTT. The encoded protein is CASSLSGSTDTQYF.

This clonotype showed up many times. CDR3 coding DNA: TGTGCCAGCACAGTTAACAGGGGGCGTGATGAAAAACTGTTTTTT. Its translation: CASTVNRGRDEKLFF. The chain has TRBV2 and TRBJ1-4; 9 bases match TRBD1. CDR3 length: 15 amino acids. Trimming removed 7 bases from V and 6 bases from J; junction bases left unmatched: 9. Germline values: CDR1 SNHLY, CDR2 FYNNEI.

This clonotype was recorded at least ten times. This sequence joins TRBV5-1 and TRBJ1-2; the D gene is possibly TRBD1 (5 bases). Germline values: CDR1 SGHRS, CDR2 YFSETQ. This CDR3 spans 14 amino acids. V was cut by 0 bases and J by 4 bases, with 10 bases left in between. For the CDR3, the DNA is TGCGCCAGCAGCTTGGTTCCAGGGAGCTATGGCTACACCTTC. This sequence encodes CASSLVPGSYGYTF.

This clonotype was seen many times. The rearrangement links TRBV5-1 to TRBJ1-3, with D perhaps TRBD1 (6 bases). This CDR3 region has 16 residues. The ends were cut back, 4 bases at V and 0 bases at J, with 14 bases in the middle. CDR1 is SGHRS, CDR2 YFSETQ, per germline. CDR3 bases: TGCGCCAGCAGCGTCGGGACAATCAGCTCTGGAAACACCATATATTTT. This encodes CASSVGTISSGNTIYF.

There are many counts of this clonotype. The chain carries TRBV6-2 or TRBV6-3 and TRBJ2-7; D possibly matches TRBD1 or TRBD2 (6 bases each). From germline, CDR1 is MNHEY and CDR2 SVGEGT. The CDR3 length is 16 residues. Trimming took 2 bases from V and 0 from J, leaving 14 bases between them. The CDR3 spells CASSYVRGPYSYEQYF. Here the CDR3 DNA reads TGTGCCAGCAGTTACGTTCGGGGGCCCTACTCCTACGAGCAGTACTTC.

This clonotype was counted at least ten times. J is TRBJ1-1 and V is TRBV20-1; tentative D call: TRBD1 (5 bases). The CDR3 loop spans 19 amino acids. The germline V and J ends were trimmed by 1 base and 5 bases, with 29 bases remaining between them. Germline V gene data show CDR1 as DFQATT and CDR2 as SNEGSKA (reference sequence). CDR3 amino acids: CSARVGRYSGAKRGTEAFF. The CDR3 coding sequence is TGCAGTGCTAGAGTGGGCCGCTACTCCGGGGCAAAAAGGGGAACTGAAGCTTTCTTT.

This clonotype was detected ten times or more. The CDR3 nucleotides are TGTGCCAGTAGTCTCAAGGGGGATAAGACCCAGTACTTC. Its translation is CASSLKGDKTQYF. J is TRBJ2-5 and V is TRBV19; tentative D call: TRBD1 (6 bases). CDR1 is LNHDA, CDR2 SQIVND, per germline (reference sequence). The CDR3 extends over 13 amino acids. V was pared by 5 bases and J by 6 bases, with 13 bases between. Using reference TRBV19 and TRBJ2-5 for the parts outside the CDR3, the full variable domain is DGGITQSPKYLFRKEGQNVTLSCEQNLNHDAMYWYRQDPGQGLRLIYYSQIVNDFQKGDIAEGYSVSREKKESFPLTVTSAQKNPTAFYLCASSLKGDKTQYFGPGTRLLVL.

This clonotype was seen many times. The chain carries TRBV12-3 or TRBV12-4 and TRBJ1-3; D remains unclear. The ends were cut back, 3 bases at V and 0 bases at J, with 9 bases in the middle. The length of the CDR3 is 15 residues. CDR3 DNA: TGTGCCAGCAGTTTTGGTCCAGGCTCTGGAAACACCATATATTTT. It translates to CASSFGPGSGNTIYF.

This clonotype was found many times. The chain carries TRBV19 and TRBJ2-2; D unresolved. The CDR3 has 14 residues. The ends were cut back, 4 bases at V and 3 bases at J, with 9 bases in the middle. Germline V gene data show CDR1 as LNHDA and CDR2 as SQIVND (reference sequence). The CDR3 region has the DNA TGTGCCAGTAGTAGTGGTGACGACACCGGGGAGCTGTTTTTT. It yields the protein CASSSGDDTGELFF.

This clonotype was found many times. The rearrangement joins TRBV7-9 to TRBJ2-4; D gene uncertain. CDR3 length equals 17 residues. V lost 2 bases to trimming and J lost 1 base, with 15 bases between them. Germline V gene sequence: CDR1 SEHNR, CDR2 FQNEAQ (reference sequence). The chain's CDR3 is CASSLNTGQSAKNIQYF. CDR3 bases: TGTGCCAGCAGCTTAAATACTGGGCAGTCCGCCAAAAACATTCAGTACTTC.

Many counts were recorded for this clonotype. The chain joins TRBV4-1 to TRBJ2-3, with 7 positions matching TRBD1. The germline V gene encodes CDR1 MGHRA and CDR2 YSYEKL. The CDR3 loop spans 15 amino acids. V trimming: 6 bases; J trimming: 6 bases; junction bases outside the gene matches: 12. The CDR3 region is CASSHRDSSRDTQYF. The DNA of the CDR3 is TGCGCCAGCAGTCACCGGGACAGCTCTAGGGATACGCAGTATTTT.

Many counts were recorded for this clonotype. The gene calls are TRBV29-1 and TRBJ1-5; 9 nucleotides agree with TRBD1. V dropped 6 bases and J dropped 4; count of bases not matched to a gene: 4. Germline-derived CDR1 and CDR2 are SQVTM and ANQGSEA. This CDR3 has 13 amino acids. CDR3 DNA sequence: TGCAGCGTCCGGGACAGGGTTAATCAGCCCCAGCATTTT. Translated: CSVRDRVNQPQHF.

This clonotype was picked up many times. This sequence joins TRBV5-6 and TRBJ2-2; D is uncertain. CDR1 is SGHDT and CDR2 is YYEEEE in the germline V gene. The CDR3 is 14 residues long. The V and J ends lost 0 bases and 2 bases respectively, with 5 bases between them. CDR3 DNA: TGTGCCAGCAGCTTGGGCAGAAACACCGGGGAGCTGTTTTTT. Amino acids: CASSLGRNTGELFF.

This clonotype was observed at least ten times. The chain recombines TRBV3-1 with TRBJ1-1; no clear D gene. The germline V and J ends were trimmed by 1 base and 12 bases, with 18 bases remaining between them. This CDR3 spans 14 amino acids. CDR1 is LGHDT and CDR2 is YNNKEL in the germline V gene (reference sequence). CDR3 coding DNA: TGTGCCAGCAGCCAAGCTACAACAGCCGGTGGGACTTTCTTT. Its protein is CASSQATTAGGTFF.